The 9 T cell receptor beta chains below were found in one sample sequenced in a study of post-analysis software for immune sequencing data. The study, taken as a whole, reports: About five TRBV segments appeared more often in patients than in controls, and TRBV5-6, TRBV5-1 and TRBV20-1 were among these.

Unique molecular identifiers had been added to the TCR beta cDNA libraries. Using its own MiXCR run on the PCR reads, TCRdb lists one record per CDR3 protein. The sample includes hundreds of thousands of distinct CDR3 sequences, roughly 58% of them seen just once. These TCRs' antigens remain unknown. Sequenced input: blood. These receptors were collected from a girl aged 5 to 17 with multiple sclerosis.

The sample holds one count of this clonotype. V is TRBV15 and J is TRBJ2-1; 11 bases map to TRBD2. CDR3 length: 14 amino acids. Germline V gives CDR1 LNHNV, CDR2 YYDKDF (reference sequence). With 7 bases clipped from V and 3 bases from J, the junction kept 2 bases outside the gene matches. Here the CDR3 DNA reads TGTGCCACCAAGGGACTAGCGGACTACAATGAGCAGTTCTTC. Its translation: CATKGLADYNEQFF.

The chain recombines TRBV7-2 with TRBJ2-4, with TRBD1 matching over 9 bases. V was clipped by 0 bases and J by 1 base; unmatched bases: 1. The CDR3 is made up of 16 amino acids. Germline V gives CDR1 SGHTA, CDR2 FQGNSA. The DNA of the CDR3 is TGTGCCAGCAGCTTAGCGGGGACAGGGGCCAAAAACATTCAGTACTTC. Its protein product is CASSLAGTGAKNIQYF.

V gene TRBV20-1 combines with J gene TRBJ2-7, with 12 bases matching TRBD2. Germline CDR1 DFQATT, CDR2 SNEGSKA (reference sequence). There are 17 residues in the CDR3. The V segment lost 1 base and the J segment 2 bases; nucleotides outside the gene matches: 9. CDR3 protein: CSARGNPTSGRPYEQYF. The CDR3 nucleotides are TGCAGTGCTAGAGGCAACCCGACTAGCGGGAGACCCTACGAGCAGTACTTC.

This chain connects TRBV7-3 to TRBJ2-7; D perhaps matches TRBD1 (6 bases). V was cut by 5 bases and J by 6 bases, with 14 bases left in between. From germline, CDR1 is SGHTA and CDR2 FQGTGA. The CDR3 spans 13 residues. DNA of the CDR3: TGTGCCAGCAGCATTACAGGGTCCGGCGAGCAGTACTTC. Encoded protein: CASSITGSGEQYF.

This clonotype was seen a handful of times. The gene calls are TRBV5-1 and TRBJ2-5; D is possibly TRBD1 (6 bases). Germline assignment: CDR1 SGHRS and CDR2 YFSETQ. Trimming left V 4 bases short and J 5 bases short, with 15 bases between. The CDR3 has 14 amino acids. CDR3 in DNA: TGCGCCAGCAGCCAACGGACAGATTTGGAGACCCAGTACTTC. Encoded protein: CASSQRTDLETQYF.

The rearrangement links TRBV7-2 to TRBJ2-1; D is perhaps TRBD2 (6 bases). V dropped 1 base and J dropped 7 bases, with 17 bases sitting between them. Germline V gives CDR1 SGHTA, CDR2 FQGNSA. The CDR3 has 16 amino acids. CDR3 residues: CASSLVPGLSANEQFF. DNA for the CDR3: TGTGCCAGCAGCTTAGTCCCGGGACTTAGCGCGAATGAGCAGTTCTTC.

This clonotype was counted a few times. The V call is TRBV4-1, the J call TRBJ1-2; D unclear. V gave up 0 bases and J gave up 3 bases, with 8 bases separating them. The V gene's germline CDR1 is MGHRA and CDR2 YSYEKL. The CDR3 length is 14 residues. The CDR3 loop is CASSQELRDYGYTF. DNA of the CDR3: TGCGCCAGCAGCCAAGAGCTCCGGGACTATGGCTACACCTTC.

The chain is built from TRBV7-2 and TRBJ2-7; unclear D gene. CDR3 size: 15 residues. CDR1 and CDR2 from the germline V gene are SGHTA and FQGNSA. V shed 5 bases and J shed 7 bases, with 21 bases lying between them. This CDR3 is CASSVIRIGAWEQYF. The CDR3 DNA sequence: TGTGCCAGCAGCGTAATTAGGATTGGAGCGTGGGAGCAGTACTTC.

The chain has TRBV18 and TRBJ2-4; TRBD2 matches 11 bases. The end of the DNA fits TRBJ2-7 better, so the J call may be wrong. The CDR3 loop spans 17 amino acids. Germline lookup yields CDR1 KGHSH and CDR2 LQKENI. The CDR3 loop is CASSPVTSGTSYGEQYF. The CDR3 bases are TGTGCCAGCTCACCTGTGACTAGCGGGACCTCTTATGGCGAGCAGTACTTC.